This T cell receptor beta chain comes out of a study of cytomegalovirus exposure and HLA in healthy donors. The PCR ran on 60 Vbeta and 13 Jbeta primers. Some clones are missing from TCRdb's copy, which holds only in-frame ones; the method was immunoSEQ multiplex PCR. The sample has over 100,000 clones, over 60% seen once. What was sequenced was PBMCs. The TCR was taken from a man aged 25 to 45 in good health and CMV-seropositive.

The CDR3 coding sequence is TGCGCCAGCAGCAGGGGGATGGGAGAGACCCAGTACTTC. Translation gives CASSRGMGETQYF. The chain carries TRBV5-1 and TRBJ2-5; possibly TRBD1 for D (6 bases). CDR3 length: 13 amino acids. Germline V gene sequence: CDR1 SGHRS, CDR2 YFSETQ. V shed 4 bases and J shed 4 bases, with 11 bases lying between them.